The rows below give T cell receptor beta chains drawn from one sample of a study of human T cells and chemical hapten exposure. TCRdb redid the calling of the RACE reads with MiXCR, one entry per CDR3 protein. In the table there are roughly 100,000 distinct CDR3 sequences, 10% to 11% of which are singletons. The sequencing here drew on whole blood, taken in connection with sensitization to the hapten diphenylcyclopropenone (DPC). These receptors came from a woman aged 55 to 70 with alopecia areata. Some clones in this sample may be carry-over from other donors' samples. Each CDR3 is given with its conserved first and last residue. The D gene is left open where the match is weak. For some rows the clone size is stated as once, few or many, or as a class when expanded; others skip it.

v_gene	abundance	j_gene	d_gene	CDR3aa	CDR3nt
TRBV12-3/TRBV12-4	.	TRBJ1-1	.	CASSLTSTEAFF	TGTGCCAGCAGTTTAACTAGTACTGAAGCTTTCTTT
TRBV29-1	many	TRBJ2-5	TRBD1	CSAGQGAGETQYF	TGCAGCGCTGGGCAGGGGGCAGGGGAGACCCAGTACTTC
TRBV29-1	few	TRBJ1-2	.	CSVEETGSHYGYTF	TGCAGCGTTGAAGAAACCGGGAGCCACTATGGCTACACCTTC
TRBV7-3	.	TRBJ2-3	.	CASSLTGGETDTQYF	TGTGCCAGCAGCTTAACGGGGGGCGAGACAGATACGCAGTATTTT
TRBV7-9	few	TRBJ2-2	TRBD1	CASSTTGQGPNTGELFF	TGTGCCAGCAGCACAACAGGACAGGGCCCGAACACCGGGGAGCTGTTTTTT
TRBV6-5	few	TRBJ2-7	.	CASSYETGTVVREQYF	TGTGCCAGCAGTTACGAGACCGGGACTGTCGTACGCGAGCAGTACTTC
TRBV5-1	few	TRBJ1-3	.	CASSPTGGSGNTIYF	TGCGCCAGCAGCCCGACAGGAGGCTCTGGAAACACCATATATTTT
TRBV20-1	many	TRBJ1-2	.	CSAGVWVGYTF	TGCAGTGCTGGAGTTTGGGTTGGCTACACCTTC
TRBV9	few	TRBJ2-2	TRBD2	CASSVGLVWNTGELFF	TGTGCCAGCAGCGTGGGACTAGTTTGGAACACCGGGGAGCTGTTTTTT
TRBV7-2	few	TRBJ2-5	.	CASSWRGQETQYF	TGTGCCAGCAGCTGGAGGGGACAAGAGACCCAGTACTTC
TRBV18	many	TRBJ1-1	.	CASSPPAGPEAFF	TGTGCCAGCTCACCACCGGCCGGGCCTGAAGCTTTCTTT
TRBV7-3	many	TRBJ2-5	TRBD2	CASSYSGGRGETQYF	TGTGCCAGCAGCTATAGCGGGGGGCGCGGTGAGACCCAGTACTTC
TRBV7-9	.	TRBJ1-1	.	CASSFQGEAFF	TGTGCCAGCAGCTTCCAGGGAGAAGCTTTCTTT
TRBV20-1	many	TRBJ1-3	.	CSAGINRSGGSAIYF	TGCAGTGCTGGCATTAACAGGTCCGGGGGTTCGGCCATATATTTT
TRBV5-1	many	TRBJ1-6	.	CASSLVFGGLGSPLHF	TGCGCCAGCAGCTTGGTTTTCGGGGGATTGGGTTCACCCCTCCACTTT
TRBV10-2	few	TRBJ1-6	.	CASKMAGPNNSPLHF	TGCGCCAGCAAGATGGCAGGCCCAAATAATTCACCCCTCCACTTT
TRBV11-2	many	TRBJ2-7	.	CASSSRQGGPYEQYF	TGTGCCAGCAGCTCCAGACAGGGAGGCCCCTACGAGCAGTACTTC
TRBV30	few	TRBJ1-2	.	CAWIPGQGGDYTF	TGTGCCTGGATTCCCGGCCAGGGAGGCGACTACACCTTC
TRBV6-1	many	TRBJ1-1	.	CASSVEAMNTEAFF	TGTGCCAGCAGTGTGGAAGCTATGAACACTGAAGCTTTCTTT
TRBV2	many	TRBJ2-1	TRBD2	CASTLGGFDNEQFF	TGTGCCAGCACCCTGGGGGGGTTTGACAATGAGCAGTTCTTC
TRBV2	many	TRBJ2-1	.	CASSEALRRDNEQFF	TGTGCCAGCAGTGAAGCGCTTCGCAGGGACAATGAGCAGTTCTTC
TRBV6-6	many	TRBJ1-1	.	CATTSRRTAGMNTEAFF	TGTGCCACCACTAGCCGAAGGACGGCTGGGATGAACACTGAAGCTTTCTTT
TRBV4-1	.	TRBJ1-1	.	CASKNQDGFNTEAFF	TGCGCCAGCAAGAATCAGGACGGCTTTAACACTGAAGCTTTCTTT
TRBV12-3/TRBV12-4	.	TRBJ1-5	.	CASLDNKSRQPQHF	TGTGCCAGTTTAGACAATAAGTCCCGTCAGCCCCAGCATTTT
TRBV12-3/TRBV12-4	many	TRBJ1-1	.	CASNPGSFGGYTEAFF	TGTGCCAGCAACCCCGGTAGTTTCGGCGGGTACACTGAAGCTTTCTTT
TRBV7-9	few	TRBJ1-2	.	CASSLVVSGPDYGYTF	TGTGCCAGCAGCTTAGTGGTATCAGGGCCCGACTATGGCTACACCTTC
TRBV4-1	.	TRBJ2-7	.	CASSQVVTLEQYF	TGCGCCAGCAGCCAAGTAGTGACACTTGAGCAGTACTTC
TRBV20-1	few	TRBJ1-1	.	CSAVQGLNTEAFF	TGCAGTGCCGTACAGGGCCTGAACACTGAAGCTTTCTTT
TRBV19	few	TRBJ2-3	TRBD2	CASSTSGGTDTQYF	TGTGCCAGTAGTACTAGCGGGGGGACAGATACGCAGTATTTT
TRBV7-6	.	TRBJ2-1	TRBD2	CASSLAYSGGGIEQFF	TGTGCCAGCAGCTTAGCGTACAGCGGGGGGGGGATTGAGCAGTTCTTC
TRBV19	many	TRBJ2-3	TRBD2	CASSAGGSTDTQYF	TGTGCCAGTAGTGCGGGGGGAAGCACAGATACGCAGTATTTT
TRBV10-3	.	TRBJ2-7	TRBD2	CAISAVPGGKGEQYF	TGTGCCATCAGTGCCGTCCCGGGGGGTAAAGGCGAGCAGTACTTC
TRBV5-1	few	TRBJ2-2	TRBD1	CASSFRTGNTGELFF	TGCGCCAGCAGCTTTAGGACAGGGAACACCGGGGAGCTGTTTTTT
TRBV30	few	TRBJ2-5	TRBD2	CAWSTGLALETQYF	TGTGCCTGGAGTACGGGACTAGCATTAGAGACCCAGTACTTC
TRBV3-1	few	TRBJ2-1	.	CASSHAGGPYNEQFF	TGTGCCAGCAGCCATGCAGGGGGGCCCTACAATGAGCAGTTCTTC
TRBV12-3/TRBV12-4	many	TRBJ1-6	.	CASSPSQGYSSPLHF	TGTGCCAGCAGTCCCTCTCAGGGGTATAGTTCACCCCTCCACTTT
TRBV7-2	.	TRBJ1-1	.	CASSVQGRTEAFF	TGTGCCAGCAGCGTACAAGGGCGTACTGAAGCTTTCTTT
TRBV3-1	many	TRBJ2-2	.	CASSRSANTGELFF	TGTGCCAGCAGCCGCAGCGCGAACACCGGGGAGCTGTTTTTT
TRBV20-1	many	TRBJ2-3	.	CSASTTGDGGETLKASTDTQYF	TGCAGTGCTAGTACTACAGGGGATGGCGGGGAGACCCTCAAGGCTAGCACAGATACGCAGTATTTT
TRBV6-5	many	TRBJ2-5	TRBD2	CASNDGLAGETQYF	TGTGCCAGCAACGACGGACTAGCCGGGGAGACCCAGTACTTC
TRBV5-1	.	TRBJ1-2	.	CASSLESGADYGYTF	TGCGCCAGCAGCTTGGAGTCGGGGGCGGACTATGGCTACACCTTC
TRBV18	many	TRBJ1-1	.	CASSPPGLQDTEAFF	TGTGCCAGCTCACCGCCGGGACTCCAGGACACTGAAGCTTTCTTT
TRBV27	few	TRBJ2-1	.	CASSPGPGYNEQFF	TGTGCCAGCAGTCCAGGACCGGGGTACAATGAGCAGTTCTTC
TRBV3-1	.	TRBJ1-2	TRBD1	CASFNGQGSGYTF	TGTGCCAGCTTCAACGGACAGGGCTCTGGCTACACCTTC
TRBV3-1	.	TRBJ1-1	.	CASSQVDEAFF	TGTGCCAGCAGCCAAGTCGACGAAGCTTTCTTT
TRBV7-6	many	TRBJ1-2	TRBD1	CASSLVQGANGYTF	TGTGCCAGCAGCTTAGTCCAGGGGGCAAATGGCTACACCTTC
TRBV6-2/TRBV6-3	.	TRBJ2-3	.	CASSSVQIDTDTQYF	TGTGCCAGCAGTTCCGTTCAAATCGACACAGATACGCAGTATTTT
TRBV30	few	TRBJ1-1	.	CAWSVLTGWTEAFF	TGTGCCTGGAGTGTCCTTACAGGGTGGACTGAAGCTTTCTTT
TRBV18	.	TRBJ1-2	.	CASSEVGDGYTF	TGTGCCAGCTCGGAGGTTGGCGATGGCTACACCTTC
TRBV7-9	many	TRBJ1-2	.	CASSLEAGVYGYTF	TGTGCCAGCAGCTTAGAGGCAGGGGTTTATGGCTACACCTTC
TRBV30	.	TRBJ2-3	TRBD2	CARKASSGGTDTQYF	TGTGCCCGGAAGGCCTCTAGCGGGGGAACAGATACGCAGTATTTT
TRBV6-6	.	TRBJ2-1	.	CASTVRGASSYNEQFF	TGTGCCAGCACCGTTCGGGGGGCGAGCTCCTACAATGAGCAGTTCTTC
TRBV30	few	TRBJ2-3	.	CAWSRGPSPRSDTQYF	TGTGCCTGGAGTCGGGGACCTTCCCCTAGGTCGGATACGCAGTATTTT
TRBV7-9	few	TRBJ2-1	.	CASSERTAYNEQFF	TGTGCCAGCAGCGAGCGGACAGCATACAATGAGCAGTTCTTC
TRBV27	few	TRBJ2-2	.	CASSPLGTSGMIGELFF	TGTGCCAGCAGTCCCCTTGGGACTTCGGGCATGATCGGGGAGCTGTTTTTT
TRBV20-1	many	TRBJ2-5	TRBD1	CSARDRQETQYF	TGCAGTGCTAGGGACAGGCAAGAGACCCAGTACTTC
TRBV12-3/TRBV12-4	many	TRBJ2-7	.	CASSAQGIYEQYF	TGTGCCAGCAGTGCCCAGGGAATCTACGAGCAGTACTTC